The 14 T cell receptor beta chains below were found in one sample sequenced in a study of T cell repertoires in cytomegalovirus infection. TCRdb reanalysed the reads using MiXCR and keeps one entry per CDR3 protein. The sample carries about 700,000 distinct CDR3 sequences, around a third recorded once. Their antigens remain unidentified. The sample in question was cultured PBMCs, obtained from culture after CMV antigen stimulation. These receptors originate from a human donor in good health (CMV status not recorded). Some clones in this sample may be carry-over from other donors' samples.

V and J are TRBV6-6 and TRBJ2-7, with 11 bases identical to TRBD2. This CDR3 is 16 amino acids long. Germline CDR1 MNHNY, CDR2 SVGAGI (reference sequence). Trimming cost V 5 bases and J 1 base; bases outside gene matches: 7. CDR3 DNA sequence: TGTGCCAGCAGTAAATTCGGGACTAGCGGTTCCTACGAGCAGTACTTC. This encodes CASSKFGTSGSYEQYF.

The chain has TRBV12-3 or TRBV12-4 and TRBJ2-7; D is possibly TRBD1 or TRBD2 (6 bases each). There are 17 residues in the CDR3. V lost 2 bases to trimming and J lost 3 bases, with 20 bases between them. CDR3 loop: CASSLFGDKEGHYEQYF. The CDR3 DNA reads as TGTGCCAGCAGTTTATTCGGGGACAAGGAGGGGCACTACGAGCAGTACTTC.

This clonotype was observed at least ten times. The chain carries TRBV7-2 and TRBJ2-1; D is ambiguous. Trimming removed 7 bases at V and 10 bases at J, with 11 bases between. The CDR3 consists of 11 residues. The germline V gene has CDR1 SGHTA and CDR2 FQGNSA. The CDR3 region has the DNA TGTGCCAGCACCGGTGGCGACGAGCAGTTCTTC. It codes for CASTGGDEQFF.

The rearrangement joins TRBV7-4 to TRBJ2-3; 9 positions agree with TRBD1. The CDR3 is 18 residues long. Trimming removed 5 bases from V and 7 bases from J; junction bases left unmatched: 19. Germline values: CDR1 SGHVT, CDR2 SQSDAQ. This CDR3 reads CASSQQGAGGLFPNTQYF. In nucleotides, the CDR3 is TGTGCCAGCAGCCAACAGGGGGCAGGAGGACTTTTCCCGAATACGCAGTATTTT.

The V gene is TRBV20-1, the J gene TRBJ1-5, with a weak D call TRBD1 (5 bases). In germline, CDR1 is DFQATT, CDR2 SNEGSKA (reference sequence). CDR3 length: 15 residues. V dropped 5 bases and J dropped 3 bases, with 17 bases sitting between them. CDR3 amino acids: CSARQFRTINQPQHF. In nucleotides, the CDR3 is TGCAGTGCTCGACAGTTTAGGACTATCAATCAGCCCCAGCATTTT.

The V and J genes are TRBV12-3 or TRBV12-4 and TRBJ1-5; D uncertain. The CDR3 totals 12 residues. V was shortened by 5 bases and J by 11 bases, with 13 bases between the two germline ends. CDR3 coding DNA: TGTGCCAGCAGTCCCTCTGGGCCCGCCCAGCATTTT. The encoded protein is CASSPSGPAQHF.

This clonotype was picked up a small number of times. The chain combines TRBV7-8 with TRBJ2-5; 9 positions match TRBD1. CDR1 is SGHVS, CDR2 FQNEAQ, per germline. The CDR3 is 15 residues long. The ends lost 6 bases at V and 5 bases at J; junction bases unmatched: 10. As DNA, the CDR3 is TGTGCCAGCAGAATGCGAGGGGACAGGGACGAGACCCAGTACTTC. Protein sequence: CASRMRGDRDETQYF. The complete variable domain, with remaining parts taken from reference TRBV7-8 and TRBJ2-5, reads GAGVSQSPRYKVAKRGQDVALRCDPISGHVSLFWYQQALGQGPEFLTYFQNEAQLDKSGLPSDRFFAERPEGSVSTLKIQRTQQEDSAVYLCASRMRGDRDETQYFGPGTRLLVL.

J is TRBJ2-2 and V is TRBV7-6; D remains ambiguous. Germline values: CDR1 SGHVS, CDR2 FNYEAQ. The CDR3 loop spans 14 amino acids. The germline V and J ends were trimmed by 8 bases and 0 bases, with 10 bases remaining between them. The CDR3 DNA sequence: TGTGCCAGCCGAGGCGGATCGAACACCGGGGAGCTGTTTTTT. This sequence encodes CASRGGSNTGELFF.

This clonotype was observed a few times. This rearrangement joins TRBV20-1 to TRBJ1-5; D remains unclear. Germline CDR1 reads DFQATT; CDR2 reads SNEGSKA (reference sequence). CDR3 length: 14 residues. Trimming took 3 bases from V and 10 from J, leaving 19 bases between them. CDR3 sequence reads: CSASKGTDHRPQHF. CDR3 nucleotides: TGCAGTGCTAGTAAGGGAACAGACCATCGACCCCAGCATTTT.

This chain uses TRBV6-6 with TRBJ1-6; D not certain. This CDR3 comprises 15 residues. Germline CDR1 and CDR2: MNHNY and SVGAGI (reference sequence). V lost 0 bases to trimming and J lost 5 bases, with 8 bases between them. Here the CDR3 DNA reads TGTGCCAGCAGTTACTCGACCTACGATAATTCACCCCTCCACTTT. Amino acid sequence: CASSYSTYDNSPLHF.

The rearrangement links TRBV4-1 to TRBJ2-4, with a weak D call TRBD1 (6 bases). This CDR3 comprises 18 residues. Between the trimmed V and J ends, which lost 1 base and 3 bases, there was a span of 19 bases. Germline V gene lookup returns CDR1 MGHRA and CDR2 YSYEKL. The DNA of the CDR3 is TGCGCCAGCAGCCAAGGAGGGGCCACAGGGTGGGACAAAAACATTCAGTACTTC. Protein sequence: CASSQGGATGWDKNIQYF.

This clonotype was seen only a few times. The chain links TRBV7-9 to TRBJ2-3; D may be TRBD1 (6 bases). V was cut by 11 bases and J by 4 bases, with 25 bases left in between. The V gene's germline CDR1 is SEHNR and CDR2 FQNEAQ (reference sequence). The CDR3 contains 16 residues. The CDR3 sequence: CAGGLAGPKGADTQYF. CDR3 sequence (DNA): TGTGCCGGGGGCCTCGCGGGCCCCAAGGGGGCAGATACGCAGTATTTT.

There are many counts of this clonotype. The chain couples TRBV11-3 to TRBJ2-7, with D perhaps given as TRBD1 or TRBD2 (5 bases each). The germline CDR1 and CDR2 sequences are SGHNT and YENEEA. The V end was cut by 5 bases, the J end by 0 bases, with 11 bases between. This CDR3 has 14 residues. CDR3: CASSPGPSSYEQYF. In DNA, the CDR3 is TGTGCCAGCAGCCCGGGACCAAGCTCCTACGAGCAGTACTTC.

J is TRBJ2-1 and V is TRBV7-2; no reliable D call. Looked up from germline, CDR1 is SGHTA and CDR2 is FQGNSA. This CDR3 has 15 residues. The ends were cut back, 5 bases at V and 2 bases at J, with 13 bases in the middle. The CDR3 DNA reads as TGTGCCAGCAGCCCCGCCCGATTCCCCTACAATGAGCAGTTCTTC. Translation: CASSPARFPYNEQFF.